Shown below are 4 T cell receptor beta chains from a single sample sequenced in a study of identical twins (dated by TCRdb to 2016 to 2017). Libraries came from 5' RACE. Sequencing used an Illumina HiSeq 2000. TCRdb ran its own pipeline on the public reads, namely fastp trimming at Q25 and MiXCR clone calling, and kept in-frame beta chains. Records with the same CDR3 protein are collapsed into one entry carrying the most frequent genes and DNA. The sample table shows hundreds of thousands of distinct CDR3 sequences, and around 6% are seen once. Of the sample, under 2% is held by the ten largest clones. The sequenced sample was naive T cells sorted from blood. The cell subset or site label corresponds to: cells isolated with a human naive T-cell isolation kit. The receptors derive from a man aged 18 to 35 in good health.

This clonotype was counted between two and nine times. The rearrangement links TRBV20-1 to TRBJ2-5; 9 positions agree with TRBD2. The junction had 8 bases not matched to a gene; V was cut back by 2 bases and J by 4 bases. The CDR3 contains 15 residues. Germline V gene data show CDR1 as DFQATT and CDR2 as SNEGSKA (reference sequence). The CDR3 DNA follows: TGCAGTGCTAGACCGGTCCTAGCGGGAAGAGAGACCCAGTACTTC. It translates to CSARPVLAGRETQYF.

This clonotype was observed a handful of times. Written as DNA, the CDR3 is TGTGCCAGCTACCAGGGGGCTCGGCTTAAAGCTTTCTTT. Amino acids: CASYQGARLKAFF. The rearrangement joins TRBV6-1 to TRBJ1-1; 8 nucleotides agree with TRBD1. V gave up 8 bases and J gave up 9 bases; unmatched junction bases: 11. In germline, CDR1 is MNHNS, CDR2 SASEGT. CDR3 size: 13 residues.

This sequence joins TRBV20-1 and TRBJ1-1; TRBD1 agrees at 8 bases. The CDR3 runs to 12 residues. The germline V gene encodes CDR1 DFQATT and CDR2 SNEGSKA (reference sequence). The V gene end was trimmed by 7 bases and the J gene end by 4 bases; junction bases not matched to a gene: 5. The CDR3 nucleotides read TGCAGTGGCAGGGGGCTGAGCACTGAAGCTTTCTTT. Translation: CSGRGLSTEAFF.

The gene calls are TRBV20-1 and TRBJ2-5; 8 bases are shared with TRBD1. From germline, CDR1 is DFQATT and CDR2 SNEGSKA (reference sequence). The CDR3 extends over 18 amino acids. V lost 7 bases to trimming and J lost 1 base; unmatched junction nucleotides: 20. The CDR3 nucleotides are TGCAGTGTTCACGCAGGGGGCCCAGCCGGACCCCTCCAAGAGACCCAGTACTTC. Its protein is CSVHAGGPAGPLQETQYF.